This record covers a single TCR beta chain. This specimen comes from a study of cytomegalovirus exposure and HLA in healthy donors. PCR amplification relied on 60 Vbeta primers (plus 13 Jbeta primers). Measured with immunoSEQ multiplex PCR; TCRdb has only the in-frame clones, and not every one. The sample yields approximately 150,000 clones, around 65% seen once. The CDR3 runs to 17 residues. J gave up 3 bases and V 4 bases, and 13 bases lay outside the gene matches. CDR1 SGHNT and CDR2 YYREEE come from the germline V gene (reference sequence). The source material was PBMCs. V gene TRBV5-4 combines with J gene TRBJ1-3; 7 nucleotides line up with TRBD1. The TCR was taken from a male donor in good health and CMV-seronegative. The CDR3: CASSPNRQGEIGNTIYF. The CDR3 coding sequence is TGTGCCAGCAGCCCGAACCGACAGGGAGAGATTGGAAACACCATATATTTT.